A single sample gave rise to the 19 T cell receptor beta chains below, sequenced in a study of neurological immune-mediated disorders. MiXCR was run by TCRdb on the 5' RACE reads, yielding one entry per CDR3 protein. Here the sample spans approximately 50,000 distinct CDR3 sequences, 3.8% being singletons. Sequencing was carried out using PBMCs. These receptor sequences come from a man in his sixties with multiple sclerosis.

This clonotype came up many times. DNA of the CDR3: TGTGCCAGCAGCACTTCGACAGGCGGCTATGGCTACACCTTC. Its protein is CASSTSTGGYGYTF. The chain employs TRBV9 and TRBJ1-2, with D tentatively TRBD1 (6 bases). The CDR3 consists of 14 residues. Trimming took 4 bases from V and 4 from J, leaving 14 bases between them. Germline CDR1 is SGDLS and CDR2 is YYNGEE.

This clonotype was seen a handful of times. The chain has TRBV28 and TRBJ1-5, with a weak D call TRBD1 (5 bases). Germline CDR1 MDHEN, CDR2 SYDVKM. The CDR3 is 13 amino acids. Deletions cut 7 bases from V and 5 bases from J, with 12 bases between. The DNA for the CDR3 is TGTGCCAGCAAGTGGACGGGGGATCAGCCCCAGCATTTT. This gives the protein CASKWTGDQPQHF.

In its sample, this clonotype was seen many times. This chain joins TRBV12-3 or TRBV12-4 and TRBJ2-5; the D gene could be TRBD1 or TRBD2 (5 bases each). This CDR3 is built from 14 residues. Trimming shortened V by 5 bases and J by 1 base, and 11 bases separated the two germline ends. CDR3 loop: CASSPSGTQETQYF. The CDR3 coding sequence is TGTGCCAGCAGTCCCTCCGGGACCCAAGAGACCCAGTACTTC.

This clonotype was recorded many times. The genes are TRBV5-1 and TRBJ2-2, with TRBD2 matching 7 bases. V was clipped by 4 bases and J by 7 bases; unmatched bases: 4. The germline CDR1 and CDR2 sequences are SGHRS and YFSETQ. The CDR3 extends over 13 amino acids. The CDR3 here is CASSPGLVGELFF. CDR3 DNA sequence: TGCGCCAGCAGCCCTGGACTAGTCGGGGAGCTGTTTTTT.

This clonotype was counted ten times or more. The chain uses TRBV7-9 and TRBJ2-3, with D possibly being TRBD2 (6 bases). V lost 6 bases and J 2 bases, leaving 12 bases between the germline ends. The germline V gene has CDR1 SEHNR and CDR2 FQNEAQ (reference sequence). This CDR3 is built from 14 residues. CDR3 bases: TGTGCCAGCAGTTTGGGAGGAATCACAGATACGCAGTATTTT. Its protein is CASSLGGITDTQYF. The entire variable domain, with the rest obtained from reference TRBV7-9 and TRBJ2-3, is as follows: DTGVSQNPRHKITKRGQNVTFRCDPISEHNRLYWYRQTLGQGPEFLTYFQNEAQLEKSRLLSDRFSAERPKGSFSTLEIQRTEQGDSAMYLCASSLGGITDTQYFGPGTRLTVL.

In its sample, this clonotype was seen many times. The chain links TRBV12-3 or TRBV12-4 to TRBJ2-7; either TRBD1 or TRBD2 may supply D (5 bases each). Trimming took off 10 bases at V and 10 bases at J, with 17 bases between the two ends. This CDR3 region has 11 residues. Here the CDR3 DNA reads TGTGCCACTAGTAGGGACCTGCGACAGTACTTC. Translating it yields CATSRDLRQYF.

In this sample, this clonotype turned up many times. The rearrangement uses TRBV6-5 and TRBJ2-2, with a weak D call TRBD1 (5 bases). CDR1 and CDR2 from the germline V gene are MNHEY and SVGAGI. Trimming took 3 bases from V and 10 from J, leaving 18 bases between them. This CDR3 comprises 15 residues. This CDR3 reads CASSYQRGRQKELFF. The DNA for the CDR3 is TGTGCCAGCAGTTATCAAAGGGGTCGACAGAAGGAGCTGTTTTTT.

In this sample, this clonotype turned up many times. J is TRBJ2-5 and V is TRBV12-3 or TRBV12-4; D is undetermined. The CDR3 has 12 residues. The V gene lost 3 bases and the J gene lost 5 bases, with 7 bases spanning the gap. The CDR3 coding sequence is TGTGCCAGCAGTTTGGGCTATGAGACCCAGTACTTC. This translates into CASSLGYETQYF.

At least ten counts were recorded for this clonotype. V is TRBV21-1 and J is TRBJ1-5; TRBD1 reflects the table's D call only, with no check against the DNA. TRBV21-1 is a listed pseudogene. CDR3 length: 16 amino acids. The CDR3 DNA is TGTGCCAGCAGCACGGCCCGAGGGGGGATGGAGCAGCCCCAGCATTTT. Translation gives CASSTARGGMEQPQHF.

This clonotype was observed many times. The chain is built from TRBV7-3 and TRBJ2-1, with D unresolved. The CDR3 loop spans 14 amino acids. The germline V and J ends were trimmed by 0 bases and 0 bases, with 3 bases remaining between them. Per the germline V gene, CDR1 is SGHTA and CDR2 is FQGTGA. CDR3: CASSLTSSYNEQFF. The CDR3 coding sequence is TGTGCCAGCAGCTTAACTAGCTCCTACAATGAGCAGTTCTTC.

Regarding this clonotype: One base away lies a much larger clone, so this may be a sequencing read error. CDR3 sequence reads: CAISEGGGNQPQNF. CDR3 coding DNA: TGTGCCATCAGTGAAGGGGGTGGCAATCAGCCCCAGAATTTT. The J gene is TRBJ1-5, the V gene TRBV10-3; perhaps TRBD1 as D (6 bases). Germline V gene sequence: CDR1 ENHRY, CDR2 SYGVKD. The CDR3 sequence is 14 residues long.

This clonotype was recorded at least ten times. The V call is TRBV20-1, the J call TRBJ2-1, with 12 bases fitting TRBD2. CDR3 length: 17 amino acids. J was trimmed by 3 bases and V by 6 bases; bases with no gene match: 12. Germline CDR1 reads DFQATT; CDR2 reads SNEGSKA (reference sequence). Here the CDR3 DNA reads TGCAGTGCAACCGATGCACGACTAGCGGGAGACTACAATGAGCAGTTCTTC. Protein: CSATDARLAGDYNEQFF.

This clonotype has at least ten counts. The rearrangement uses TRBV29-1 and TRBJ1-3, with D maybe TRBD1 (5 bases). This CDR3 comprises 13 residues. Germline CDR1 is SQVTM and CDR2 is ANQGSEA. V dropped 0 bases and J dropped 4 bases, with 7 bases sitting between them. DNA of the CDR3: TGCAGCGTTGAAGAGGGGCTAGGAAACACCATATATTTT. It encodes CSVEEGLGNTIYF.

The sample holds many counts of this clonotype. The chain uses TRBV10-3 and TRBJ2-1, with 9 bases that match TRBD1. The CDR3 extends over 16 amino acids. The V gene's germline CDR1 is ENHRY and CDR2 SYGVKD. The trim removed 10 bases at V and 7 bases at J, leaving 17 bases unmatched. CDR3 protein: CATSSYRDRVNNEQFF. Here the CDR3 DNA reads TGTGCCACCTCCTCGTACCGGGACAGGGTTAATAATGAGCAGTTCTTC.

This chain uses TRBV20-1 with TRBJ2-5, with 12 bases lining up with TRBD2. The CDR3 runs 19 residues. The V and J ends lost 1 base and 2 bases, in that order; junction bases with no gene match: 14. CDR1 and CDR2 (germline): DFQATT, SNEGSKA (reference sequence). The CDR3 loop is CSARGGGLAGGAKQETQYF. The CDR3 DNA reads as TGCAGTGCTAGAGGTGGAGGGCTAGCGGGGGGGGCGAAACAAGAGACCCAGTACTTC.

This clonotype showed up many times. Germline and junction disagree at one end, which may indicate a read error. The J gene is TRBJ1-6, the V gene TRBV7-2; 9 bases agree with TRBD1. This CDR3 has 14 residues. Germline CDR1 is SGHTA and CDR2 is FQGNSA. CDR3 sequence reads: CASSPTTQGAEILF. CDR3 coding DNA: TGTGCCAGCAGCCCGACGACACAGGGGGCCGAGATTCTCTTT.

At least ten counts were recorded for this clonotype. J is TRBJ2-1 and V is TRBV7-2, with 7 bases fitting TRBD2. The V gene's germline CDR1 is SGHTA and CDR2 FQGNSA. V trimming: 5 bases; J trimming: 4 bases; junction bases outside the gene matches: 11. This CDR3 is 16 amino acids long. DNA for the CDR3: TGTGCCAGCAGCCCCCAGGCAGCGGGATATTACAATGAGCAGTTCTTC. It yields the protein CASSPQAAGYYNEQFF. Together with reference TRBV7-2 and TRBJ2-1, the CDR3 gives the full variable domain: GAGVSQSPSNKVTEKGKDVELRCDPISGHTALYWYRQSLGQGLEFLIYFQGNSAPDKSGLPSDRFSAERTGGSVSTLTIQRTQQEDSAVYLCASSPQAAGYYNEQFFGPGTRLTVL.

The sample holds many counts of this clonotype. This sequence joins TRBV24-1 and TRBJ2-1; D could derive from TRBD1 or TRBD2 (6 bases each). CDR1 is KGHDR, CDR2 SFDVKD, per germline. The CDR3 is made up of 14 amino acids. Trimming removed 4 bases at V and 2 bases at J, with 8 bases between. Here the CDR3 DNA reads TGTGCCACCAGTGACGGGGGCACCTACAATGAGCAGTTCTTC. This codes for CATSDGGTYNEQFF.

This clonotype was detected ten times or more. The chain uses TRBV24-1 and TRBJ2-7; TRBD2 aligns across 8 bases. The CDR3 extends over 13 amino acids. J was trimmed by 7 bases and V by 6 bases; bases with no gene match: 7. CDR1 is KGHDR, CDR2 SFDVKD, per germline. CDR3: CATSSGGLEEQYF. The CDR3 region has the DNA TGTGCCACCAGTTCGGGAGGGCTCGAGGAGCAGTACTTC.